Listed below are T cell receptor beta chains from one sample, sequenced in a study of blood T cell repertoires in COVID-19. TCRdb's table, derived via immunoSEQ multiplex PCR, lists solely in-frame clones and lacks some. This sample carries about 280,000 clones, around 87% of them seen once, and the ten largest clones take about 1.9%. Sequenced material: peripheral blood. These receptors were obtained from a woman aged 25 to 39 who had recovered from COVID-19. Each CDR3 is given with its conserved first and last residue. A D gene is named only where the DNA matches it firmly. For some rows the clone size is stated as once, few or many, or as a class when expanded; others skip it.

>TRBD2|.|TRBV27|TRBJ2-5
CASSLTGGPETQYF
TGTGCCAGCAGTTTAACGGGGGGGCCAGAGACCCAGTACTTC
>.|.|TRBV27|TRBJ1-2
CASSSRGSANYGYTF
TGTGCCAGCAGTTCCCGGGGTAGCGCTAACTATGGCTACACCTTC
>.|.|TRBV19|TRBJ1-1
CASSITLLMNTEAFF
TGTGCCAGTAGTATAACGCTATTAATGAACACTGAAGCTTTCTTT
>.|.|TRBV15|TRBJ1-5
CATSRDETVYQPQHF
TGTGCCACCAGCAGAGACGAGACAGTCTATCAGCCCCAGCATTTT
>.|once|TRBV28|TRBJ1-2
CASSLSRISYGYTF
TGTGCCAGCAGTTTATCAAGAATTAGCTATGGCTACACCTTC
>.|.|TRBV12-3/TRBV12-4|TRBJ2-1
CASRPGQYNEQFF
TGTGCCAGCAGACCTGGACAGTACAATGAGCAGTTCTTC
>.|.|TRBV7-2|TRBJ2-7
CASSFDSSYEQYF
TGTGCCAGCAGCTTCGACAGCTCCTACGAGCAGTACTTC
>.|.|TRBV2|TRBJ2-2
CASSGSNTGELFF
TGTGCCAGTAGCGGTTCGAACACCGGGGAGCTGTTTTTT
>TRBD2|.|TRBV29-1|TRBJ2-5
CSVEPSGRVQETQYF
TGCAGCGTTGAGCCCAGCGGGAGAGTCCAAGAGACCCAGTACTTC
>.|.|TRBV5-1|TRBJ1-1
CASSSDNRNTEAFF
TGCGCCAGCAGTTCGGACAATCGGAACACTGAAGCTTTCTTT
>TRBD1|.|TRBV19|TRBJ1-1
CASNPTGGNEAFF
TGTGCCAGTAACCCGACAGGGGGAAATGAAGCTTTCTTT
>TRBD2|.|TRBV27|TRBJ2-7
CASSLAGGYDEQYF
TGTGCCAGCAGTCTAGCGGGGGGTTATGACGAGCAGTACTTC
>TRBD1|.|TRBV12-3/TRBV12-4|TRBJ2-2
CASSNRGLQLFF
TGTGCCAGCAGCAACAGGGGGCTGCAGCTGTTTTTT
>.|.|TRBV7-6|TRBJ2-7
CASSGGSSGGYEQYF
TGTGCCAGCAGTGGGGGCTCATCAGGTGGCTACGAGCAGTACTTC
>.|.|TRBV6-5|TRBJ2-2
CASLSGTGELFF
TGTGCCAGTCTAAGCGGGACCGGGGAGCTGTTTTTT
>TRBD1|.|TRBV4-1|TRBJ1-5
CASSQGGQAFWQPQHF
TGCGCCAGCAGCCAAGGGGGACAGGCTTTTTGGCAGCCCCAGCATTTT
>TRBD2|.|TRBV28|TRBJ2-7
CASSLELAGSYEQYF
TGTGCCAGCAGTTTAGAACTAGCGGGATCATACGAGCAGTACTTC
>.|.|TRBV5-5|TRBJ2-1
CASSSRGSTNEQFF
TGTGCCAGCAGCTCTCGGGGTTCAACCAATGAGCAGTTCTTC
>TRBD2|.|TRBV29-1|TRBJ2-4
CSVRGGGNIQYF
TGCAGCGTCCGTGGGGGGGGGAACATTCAGTACTTC
>TRBD1|.|TRBV5-1|TRBJ2-2
CASSLGTVDTGELFF
TGCGCCAGCAGCCTGGGGACAGTGGACACCGGGGAGCTGTTTTTT
>TRBD2|.|TRBV4-3|TRBJ2-5
CASSQGLRREHQETQYF
TGCGCCAGCAGCCAGGGTCTACGGCGGGAGCACCAAGAGACCCAGTACTTC
>TRBD2|.|TRBV7-9|TRBJ2-1
CASSLRGDEQFF
TGTGCCAGCAGCTTACGGGGGGATGAGCAGTTCTTC
>.|.|TRBV11-1|TRBJ2-3
CASSPKPRQAQYF
TGTGCCAGCAGCCCCAAGCCGAGACAGGCGCAGTATTTT
>.|.|TRBV15|TRBJ2-5
CATSRDSGQETQYF
TGTGCCACCAGCAGAGACAGTGGCCAAGAGACCCAGTACTTC
>.|.|TRBV5-1|TRBJ2-7
CASSFDFGGEQYF
TGCGCCAGCAGCTTCGATTTTGGGGGGGAGCAGTACTTC
>TRBD2|once|TRBV28|TRBJ2-1
CASSLRRSSGSVVNEQFF
TGTGCCAGCAGTTTAAGGAGGTCTAGCGGGAGTGTGGTGAATGAGCAGTTCTTC
>TRBD2|.|TRBV4-1|TRBJ2-1
CASSQEREGGLASYNEQFF
TGCGCCAGCAGCCAAGAGCGCGAGGGGGGACTAGCGTCCTACAATGAGCAGTTCTTC
>TRBD2|.|TRBV6-5|TRBJ2-5
CASSLAGGQIETQYF
TGTGCCAGCAGCCTAGCGGGGGGGCAGATAGAGACCCAGTACTTC
>.|.|TRBV7-3|TRBJ2-1
CASSLSGSSYNEQFF
TGTGCCAGCAGCTTAAGCGGAAGCTCCTACAATGAGCAGTTCTTC
>.|.|TRBV21-1|TRBJ2-3
CATTGDGTDTQYF
TGTGCCACAACAGGGGATGGCACAGATACGCAGTATTTT
>TRBD1|.|TRBV28|TRBJ1-4
CASSSRDRKSTNEKLFF
TGTGCCAGCAGTTCCCGGGACAGGAAGTCAACTAATGAAAAACTGTTTTTT
>TRBD2|few|TRBV2|TRBJ2-1
CASRELAGGRDEQFF
TGTGCCAGCAGGGAGCTAGCGGGTGGAAGGGATGAGCAGTTCTTC
>.|.|TRBV7-9|TRBJ2-5
CASSPPTRAGQETQYF
TGTGCCAGCAGCCCTCCTACCCGGGCGGGCCAAGAGACCCAGTACTTC
>TRBD2|few|TRBV7-9|TRBJ2-3
CASSLAAGVSDTQYF
TGTGCCAGCAGCTTAGCAGCGGGAGTCTCAGATACGCAGTATTTT
>TRBD1|.|TRBV18|TRBJ1-2
CASSPGQGDYGYTF
TGTGCCAGCTCACCAGGACAGGGGGACTATGGCTACACCTTC
>.|.|TRBV7-9|TRBJ1-1
CASSPQGGASFF
TGTGCCAGCAGCCCCCAAGGCGGAGCCTCTTTCTTT
>.|.|TRBV3-1/TRBV3-2|TRBJ1-1
CASSQVSGSTEAFF
TGTGCCAGCAGCCAAGTCTCTGGGAGCACTGAAGCTTTCTTT